This TCR beta chain came from a study of metastatic and nonmetastatic thyroid tumors. Overall study: Patients with malignant and benign thyroid disease provided blood and tumor or nodule tissue, whose repertoires were compared.

Via MiXCR, TCRdb re-called the PCR reads. The repertoire includes 15,000 to 20,000 clones, 15% to 18% of them detected once, and 15% to 20% sits in the top ten. With 4 bases removed from V and 1 base from J, the gap between germline ends came to 11 bases. This CDR3 is built from 14 residues. Germline V gene lookup returns CDR1 SGHRS and CDR2 YFSETQ. Treatment of any kind had been given to no patient before thyroid surgery. This clone has ten or more counts. The chain couples TRBV5-1 to TRBJ2-5, with no clear D. Material: blood. This clonotype originated in a female donor with papillary thyroid cancer or a benign thyroid nodule (not recorded which). Some clones in this sample may be carry-over from other donors' samples. CDR3: CASSIGMGQETQYF. CDR3 in DNA: TGCGCCAGCAGCATCGGAATGGGCCAAGAGACCCAGTACTTC. Full variable domain (outside the CDR3, taken from reference TRBV5-1 and TRBJ2-5): KAGVTQTPRYLIKTRGQQVTLSCSPISGHRSVSWYQQTPGQGLQFLFEYFSETQRNKGNFPGRFSGRQFSNSRSEMNVSTLELGDSALYLCASSIGMGQETQYFGPGTRLLVL.